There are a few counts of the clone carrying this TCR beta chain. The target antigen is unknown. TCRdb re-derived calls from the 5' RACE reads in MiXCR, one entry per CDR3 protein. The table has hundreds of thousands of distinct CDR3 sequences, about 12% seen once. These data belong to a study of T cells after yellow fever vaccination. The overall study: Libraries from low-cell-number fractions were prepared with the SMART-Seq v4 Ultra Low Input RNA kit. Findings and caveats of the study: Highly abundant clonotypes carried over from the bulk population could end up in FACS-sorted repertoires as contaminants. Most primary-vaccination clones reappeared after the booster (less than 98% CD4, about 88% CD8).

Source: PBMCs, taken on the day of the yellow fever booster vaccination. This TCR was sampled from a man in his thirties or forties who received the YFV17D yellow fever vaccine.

For the CDR3, the DNA is TGCGCCAGCAGCCCTCCACGAACTGGGGCCAACGTCCTGACTTTC. It codes for CASSPPRTGANVLTF. The V and J genes are TRBV5-1 and TRBJ2-6, with D uncertain. The V gene's germline CDR1 is SGHRS and CDR2 YFSETQ. This CDR3 region has 15 residues. Trimming removed 4 bases at V and 2 bases at J, with 10 bases between.